There are a few counts of the clone carrying this T cell receptor (beta chain). This sample is drawn from a study of T cell changes during pregnancy in multiple sclerosis. Libraries were prepared by immunoSEQ multiplex PCR; TCRdb keeps only in-frame clonotypes and omits some of them. This table holds 55,000 or so clones, around 92% found once. The CDR3 is made up of 12 amino acids. V was cut by 3 bases and J by 6 bases, with 8 bases left in between. Germline V gene sequence: CDR1 KGHSH, CDR2 LQKENI. The TCR sequence derives from a female donor in good health, enrolled as a control in a pregnancy study. The chain uses TRBV18 and TRBJ1-1; tentative D call: TRBD1 (5 bases). Sequences were derived from CD4+ T cells from peripheral blood mononuclear cells, sampled after pregnancy. CDR3 in amino acids: CASSPGRAEAFF. The CDR3 DNA sequence: TGTGCCAGCTCACCCGGCAGGGCTGAAGCTTTCTTT.